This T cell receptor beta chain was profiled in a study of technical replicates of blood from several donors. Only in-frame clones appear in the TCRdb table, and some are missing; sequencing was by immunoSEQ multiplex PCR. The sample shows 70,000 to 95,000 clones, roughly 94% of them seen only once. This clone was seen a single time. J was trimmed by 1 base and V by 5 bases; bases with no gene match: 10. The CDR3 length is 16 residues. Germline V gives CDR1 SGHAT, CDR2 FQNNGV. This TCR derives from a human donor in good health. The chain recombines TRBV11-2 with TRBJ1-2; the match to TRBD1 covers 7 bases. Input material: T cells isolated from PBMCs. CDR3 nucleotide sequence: TGTGCCAGCAGCCCAGGGGACAGCCACATTAACTATGGCTACACCTTC. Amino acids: CASSPGDSHINYGYTF.